A single T cell receptor (beta chain) is shown here with its context. Some clones are missing from TCRdb's copy, which holds only in-frame ones; the method was immunoSEQ multiplex PCR. The sample has approximately 140,000 clones; approximately 86% are singletons. This record belongs to a study of blood T cell repertoires in COVID-19. Across the whole study: Material from acute and convalescent COVID-19 was sourced from the United States, Italy and Spain.

This TCR was sampled from a man between 65 and 79 years old with acute or convalescent COVID-19. Sequencing input: peripheral blood.

CDR3 nucleotide sequence: TGTGCCAGCAGCTTCAGACAGGGGTCGGGCGAGCAGTACTTC. Translating it yields CASSFRQGSGEQYF. The chain recombines TRBV11-2 with TRBJ2-7; 8 bases match TRBD1. V lost 3 bases and J lost 6; bases outside the gene matches: 7. CDR3 length equals 14 residues. CDR1 and CDR2 from the germline V gene are SGHAT and FQNNGV.